This T cell receptor beta chain was documented in a study of T-cell reconstitution after alpha-beta-depleted transplantation in children. Study findings and constraints: Where alpha-beta T cells came from about two months after transplant was reportedly several hundred expanded graft clones. T cells produced anew were the main source of T-cell counts and diversity one year after transplant. At day 60, the high TCRbeta diversity found in some patients originated from recipient T cells and thymic progenitors that had survived.

The table lists this clonotype with many counts. Its target is not known. For TCRbeta, the library was prepared with unique molecular identifiers. MiXCR, applied by TCRdb to the PCR reads, yields one record per CDR3 protein. The repertoire holds about 280,000 distinct CDR3 sequences, with roughly 11% as singletons. Trimming stripped 3 bases from V and 3 bases from J, with 9 bases between. The CDR3 consists of 13 residues. The V gene is TRBV12-3 or TRBV12-4, the J gene TRBJ2-7; D gene unclear. The sequence derives from a male patient under 10 years old who had a stem cell transplant for chronic granulomatous disease, so the T cells may come from the graft donor. Material: peripheral blood, obtained 180 days after TCRalphabeta/CD19-depleted stem cell transplant. The CDR3 DNA reads TGTGCCAGCAGTTTTTACAGAGACTACGAGCAGTACTTC. As protein: CASSFYRDYEQYF.